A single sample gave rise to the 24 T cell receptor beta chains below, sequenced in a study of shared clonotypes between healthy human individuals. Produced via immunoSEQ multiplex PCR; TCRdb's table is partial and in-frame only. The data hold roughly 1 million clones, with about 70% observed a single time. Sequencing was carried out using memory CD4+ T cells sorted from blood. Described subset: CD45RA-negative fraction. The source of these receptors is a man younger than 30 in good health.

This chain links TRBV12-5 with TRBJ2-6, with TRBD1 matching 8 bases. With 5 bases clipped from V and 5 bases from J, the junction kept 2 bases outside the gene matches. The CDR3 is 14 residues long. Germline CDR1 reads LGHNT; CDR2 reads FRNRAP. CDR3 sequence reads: CASGPGGWANVLTF. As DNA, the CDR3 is TGTGCTAGTGGTCCAGGGGGCTGGGCCAACGTCCTGACTTTC.

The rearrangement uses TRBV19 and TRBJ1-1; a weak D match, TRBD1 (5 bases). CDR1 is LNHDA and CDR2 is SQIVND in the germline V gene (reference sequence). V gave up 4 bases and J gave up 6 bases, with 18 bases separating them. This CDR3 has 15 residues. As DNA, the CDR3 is TGTGCCAGTAGTACTTTCTCCGCAGGGAAGGCTGAAGCTTTCTTT. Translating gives CASSTFSAGKAEAFF.

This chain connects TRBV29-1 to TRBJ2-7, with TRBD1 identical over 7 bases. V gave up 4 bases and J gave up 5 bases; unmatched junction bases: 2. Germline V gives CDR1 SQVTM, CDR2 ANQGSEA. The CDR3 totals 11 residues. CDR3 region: CSVGQGHEQYF. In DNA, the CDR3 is TGCAGCGTTGGACAGGGACACGAGCAGTACTTC.

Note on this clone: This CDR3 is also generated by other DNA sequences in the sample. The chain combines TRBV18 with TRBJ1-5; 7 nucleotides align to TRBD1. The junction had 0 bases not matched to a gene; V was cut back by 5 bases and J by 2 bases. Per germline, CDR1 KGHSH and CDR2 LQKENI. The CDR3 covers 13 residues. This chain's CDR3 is CASSGQGNQPQHF. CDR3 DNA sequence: TGTGCCAGCTCAGGACAGGGCAATCAGCCCCAGCATTTT.

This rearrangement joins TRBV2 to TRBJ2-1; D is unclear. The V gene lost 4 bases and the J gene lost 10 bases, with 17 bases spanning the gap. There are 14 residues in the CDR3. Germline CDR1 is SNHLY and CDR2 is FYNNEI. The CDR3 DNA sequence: TGTGCCAGCAGTGCCGTAGCCCTTTTGGTCGAGCAGTTCTTC. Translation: CASSAVALLVEQFF.

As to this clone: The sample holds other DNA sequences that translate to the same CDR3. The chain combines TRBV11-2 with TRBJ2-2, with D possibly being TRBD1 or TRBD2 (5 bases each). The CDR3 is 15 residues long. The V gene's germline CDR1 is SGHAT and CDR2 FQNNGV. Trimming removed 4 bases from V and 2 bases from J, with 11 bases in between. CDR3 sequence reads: CASSSGTKNTGELFF. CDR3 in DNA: TGTGCCAGCAGCTCCGGGACCAAAAACACCGGGGAGCTGTTTTTT. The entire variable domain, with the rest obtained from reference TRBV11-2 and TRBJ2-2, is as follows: EAGVAQSPRYKIIEKRQSVAFWCNPISGHATLYWYQQILGQGPKLLIQFQNNGVVDDSQLPKDRFSAERLKGVDSTLKIQPAKLEDSAVYLCASSSGTKNTGELFFGEGSRLTVL.

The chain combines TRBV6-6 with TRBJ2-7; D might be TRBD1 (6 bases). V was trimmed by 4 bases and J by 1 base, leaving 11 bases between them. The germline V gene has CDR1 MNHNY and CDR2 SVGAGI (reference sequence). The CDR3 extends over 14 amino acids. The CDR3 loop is CASSSQGSSYEQYF. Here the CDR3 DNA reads TGTGCCAGCAGTTCACAGGGAAGTTCCTACGAGCAGTACTTC.

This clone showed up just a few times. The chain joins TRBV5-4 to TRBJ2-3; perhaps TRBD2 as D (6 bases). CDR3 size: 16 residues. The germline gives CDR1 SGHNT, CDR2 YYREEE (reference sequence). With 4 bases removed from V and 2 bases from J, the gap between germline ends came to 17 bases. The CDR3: CASSLWTGGNTDTQYF. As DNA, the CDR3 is TGTGCCAGCAGCCTCTGGACCGGGGGAAACACAGATACGCAGTATTTT.

In nucleotides, the CDR3 is TGCGCCAGCAGCCAAGATCCCGGGGCCAACGTCCTGACTTTC. Residues: CASSQDPGANVLTF. The rearrangement joins TRBV4-1 to TRBJ2-6; D is unclear. The CDR3 is 14 residues long. Trimming shortened V by 0 bases and J by 4 bases, and 4 bases separated the two germline ends. Germline V CDR1 and CDR2: MGHRA, YSYEKL.

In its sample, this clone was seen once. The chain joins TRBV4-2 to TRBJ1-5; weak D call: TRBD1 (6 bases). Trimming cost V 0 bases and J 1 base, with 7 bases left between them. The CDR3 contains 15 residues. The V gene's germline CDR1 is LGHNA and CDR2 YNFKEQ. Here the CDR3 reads CASSQEGASNQPQHF. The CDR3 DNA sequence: TGTGCCAGCAGCCAAGAGGGGGCAAGCAATCAGCCCCAGCATTTT.

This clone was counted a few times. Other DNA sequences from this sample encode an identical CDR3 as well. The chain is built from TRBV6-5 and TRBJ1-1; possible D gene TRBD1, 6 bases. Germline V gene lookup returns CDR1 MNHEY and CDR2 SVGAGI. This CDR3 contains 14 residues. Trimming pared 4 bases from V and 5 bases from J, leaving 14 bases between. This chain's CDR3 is CASSLTGKETEAFF. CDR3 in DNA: TGTGCCAGCAGTTTGACAGGAAAGGAGACTGAAGCTTTCTTT.

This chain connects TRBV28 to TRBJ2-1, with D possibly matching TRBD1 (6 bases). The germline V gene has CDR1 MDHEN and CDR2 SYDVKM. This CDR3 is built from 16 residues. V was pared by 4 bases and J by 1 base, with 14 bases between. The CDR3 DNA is TGTGCCAGCAGTTCTAGCCAGGGGAATTCCTACAATGAGCAGTTCTTC. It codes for CASSSSQGNSYNEQFF.

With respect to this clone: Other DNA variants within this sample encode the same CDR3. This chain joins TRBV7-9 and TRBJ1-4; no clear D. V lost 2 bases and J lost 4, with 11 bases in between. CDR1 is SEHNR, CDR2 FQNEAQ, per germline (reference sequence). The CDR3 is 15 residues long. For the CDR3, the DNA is TGTGCCAGCAGCTTAAGGTTACAGAATAATGAAAAACTGTTTTTT. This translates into CASSLRLQNNEKLFF. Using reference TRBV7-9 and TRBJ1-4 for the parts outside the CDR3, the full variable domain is DTGVSQNPRHKITKRGQNVTFRCDPISEHNRLYWYRQTLGQGPEFLTYFQNEAQLEKSRLLSDRFSAERPKGSFSTLEIQRTEQGDSAMYLCASSLRLQNNEKLFFGSGTQLSVL.

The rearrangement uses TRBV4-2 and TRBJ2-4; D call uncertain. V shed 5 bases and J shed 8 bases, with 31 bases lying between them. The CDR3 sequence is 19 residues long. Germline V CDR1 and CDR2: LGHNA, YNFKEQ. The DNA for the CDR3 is TGTGCCAGCAGCGTACGTTCTTGGGGTGAGAGACGTCCCGGTGACATTCAGTACTTC. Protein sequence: CASSVRSWGERRPGDIQYF.

The CDR3 nucleotides are TGTGCCAGTAACAGGAGAAGCACAGATACGCAGTATTTT. Amino acid sequence: CASNRRSTDTQYF. The chain couples TRBV13 to TRBJ2-3; tentative D call: TRBD1 (5 bases). The germline V and J ends were trimmed by 9 bases and 0 bases, with 10 bases remaining between them. Germline assignment: CDR1 PRHDT and CDR2 FYEKMQ (reference sequence). This CDR3 spans 13 amino acids.

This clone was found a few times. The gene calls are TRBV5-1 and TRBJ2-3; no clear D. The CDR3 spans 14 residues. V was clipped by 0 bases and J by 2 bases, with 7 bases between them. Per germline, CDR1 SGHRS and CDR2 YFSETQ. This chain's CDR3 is CASSLEHPTDTQYF. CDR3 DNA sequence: TGCGCCAGCAGCTTGGAACACCCCACAGATACGCAGTATTTT.

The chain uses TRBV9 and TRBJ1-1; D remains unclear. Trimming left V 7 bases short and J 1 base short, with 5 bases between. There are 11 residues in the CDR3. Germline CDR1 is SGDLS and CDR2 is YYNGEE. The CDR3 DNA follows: TGTGCCAGCGGAAAGAACACTGAAGCTTTCTTT. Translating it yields CASGKNTEAFF. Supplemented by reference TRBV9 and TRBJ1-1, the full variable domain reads DSGVTQTPKHLITATGQRVTLRCSPRSGDLSVYWYQQSLDQGLQFLIQYYNGEERAKGNILERFSAQQFPDLHSELNLSSLELGDSALYFCASGKNTEAFFGQGTRLTVV.

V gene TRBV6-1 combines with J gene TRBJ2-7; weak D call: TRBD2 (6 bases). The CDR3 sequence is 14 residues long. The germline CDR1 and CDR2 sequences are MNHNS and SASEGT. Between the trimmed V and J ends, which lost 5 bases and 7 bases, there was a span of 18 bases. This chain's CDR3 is CASSWDSTLREQYF. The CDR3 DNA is TGTGCCAGCAGTTGGGACTCCACGCTTCGGGAGCAGTACTTC.

CDR3 residues: CASSSRGEAFF. The CDR3 DNA reads as TGTGCCAGCAGCTCCAGGGGGGAAGCTTTCTTT. The V gene is TRBV7-8, the J gene TRBJ1-1, with 7 bases aligning to TRBD1. Germline-derived CDR1 and CDR2 are SGHVS and FQNEAQ. CDR3 length: 11 residues. V lost 4 bases and J lost 8; bases outside the gene matches: 1. Full variable domain (outside the CDR3, taken from reference TRBV7-8 and TRBJ1-1): GAGVSQSPRYKVAKRGQDVALRCDPISGHVSLFWYQQALGQGPEFLTYFQNEAQLDKSGLPSDRFFAERPEGSVSTLKIQRTQQEDSAVYLCASSSRGEAFFGQGTRLTVV.

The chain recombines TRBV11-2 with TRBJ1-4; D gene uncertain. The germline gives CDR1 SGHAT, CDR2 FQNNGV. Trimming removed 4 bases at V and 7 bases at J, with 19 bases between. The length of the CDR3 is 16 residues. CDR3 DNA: TGTGCCAGCAGCTCCTCGGACTGGGTCAACGGTGAAAAACTGTTTTTT. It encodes CASSSSDWVNGEKLFF.

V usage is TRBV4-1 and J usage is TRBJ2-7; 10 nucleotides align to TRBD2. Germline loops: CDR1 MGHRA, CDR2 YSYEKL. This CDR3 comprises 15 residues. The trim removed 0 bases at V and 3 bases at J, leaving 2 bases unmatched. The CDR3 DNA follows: TGCGCCAGCAGCCAAGAACTAGCGGGACACTACGAGCAGTACTTC. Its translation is CASSQELAGHYEQYF.

The CDR3 spells CASSQVFSGANVLTF. CDR3 nucleotides: TGCGCCAGCAGCCAAGTGTTTTCTGGGGCCAACGTCCTGACTTTC. This sequence joins TRBV4-3 and TRBJ2-6; D ambiguous. V was clipped by 1 base and J by 1 base, with 5 bases between them. This CDR3 region has 15 residues. In germline, CDR1 is LGHNA, CDR2 YSLEER.

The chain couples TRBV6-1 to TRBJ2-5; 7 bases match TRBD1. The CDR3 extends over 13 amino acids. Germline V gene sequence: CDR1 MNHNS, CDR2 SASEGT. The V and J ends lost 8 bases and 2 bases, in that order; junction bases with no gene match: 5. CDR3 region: CASSTGDQETQYF. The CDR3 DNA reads TGTGCCAGCTCAACAGGGGATCAAGAGACCCAGTACTTC.

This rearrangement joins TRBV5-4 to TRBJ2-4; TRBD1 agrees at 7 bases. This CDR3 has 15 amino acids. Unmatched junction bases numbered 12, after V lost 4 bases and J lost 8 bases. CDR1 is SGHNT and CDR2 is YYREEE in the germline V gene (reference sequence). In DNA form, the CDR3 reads TGTGCCAGCAGCCCGAGACAGGGTCGATGGGACATTCAGTACTTC. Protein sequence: CASSPRQGRWDIQYF. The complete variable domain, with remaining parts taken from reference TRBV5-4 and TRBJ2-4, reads ETGVTQSPTHLIKTRGQQVTLRCSSQSGHNTVSWYQQALGQGPQFIFQYYREEENGRGNFPPRFSGLQFPNYSSELNVNALELDDSALYLCASSPRQGRWDIQYFGAGTRLSVL.